The 29 T cell receptor beta chains below were found in one sample sequenced in a study of shared clonotypes between healthy human individuals. Some clones are missing from TCRdb's copy, which holds only in-frame ones; the method was immunoSEQ multiplex PCR. The sample consists of 2 million to 2.5 million clones, 85% to 95% of them appearing once. Sequencing used naive CD4+ T cells from PBMCs. Subset specified: CD45RA+ positively selected. These receptors all stem from a man between 18 and 29 years old in good health. Some clones in this sample may be carry-over from other donors' samples.

The chain carries TRBV5-1 and TRBJ2-3; 12 nucleotides align to TRBD2. The CDR3 spans 15 residues. The V segment lost 2 bases and the J segment 7 bases; nucleotides outside the gene matches: 5. The germline gives CDR1 SGHRS, CDR2 YFSETQ. The CDR3 spells CASSFRLAGDHTQYF. The DNA of the CDR3 is TGCGCCAGCAGCTTTCGACTAGCGGGAGATCATACGCAGTATTTT.

The chain couples TRBV19 to TRBJ1-4; TRBD1 might be the D (6 bases). V lost 10 bases and J 7 bases, leaving 22 bases between the germline ends. The CDR3 runs 15 residues. Germline values: CDR1 LNHDA, CDR2 SQIVND (reference sequence). CDR3 loop: CATSRGRARGEKLFF. CDR3 DNA sequence: TGTGCCACCTCGAGGGGGAGGGCAAGAGGTGAAAAACTGTTTTTT. The entire variable domain, with the rest obtained from reference TRBV19 and TRBJ1-4, is as follows: DGGITQSPKYLFRKEGQNVTLSCEQNLNHDAMYWYRQDPGQGLRLIYYSQIVNDFQKGDIAEGYSVSREKKESFPLTVTSAQKNPTAFYLCATSRGRARGEKLFFGSGTQLSVL.

V gene TRBV28 combines with J gene TRBJ2-7, with D perhaps assigned TRBD1 or TRBD2 (6 bases each). Germline loops: CDR1 MDHEN, CDR2 SYDVKM. With 6 bases removed from V and 5 bases from J, the gap between germline ends came to 23 bases. CDR3 length equals 16 residues. The CDR3 region has the DNA TGTGCCAGCAGACTAGTGCAGGAGGGGGATGTAAACGAGCAGTACTTC. Its protein is CASRLVQEGDVNEQYF.

The genes are TRBV6-6 and TRBJ2-5; D is possibly TRBD1 (5 bases). V lost 6 bases, J lost 2 bases, and 13 bases lay in between. CDR3 size: 14 residues. Looked up from germline, CDR1 is MNHNY and CDR2 is SVGAGI (reference sequence). CDR3 in amino acids: CASSTTTAQETQYF. CDR3 DNA: TGTGCCAGCAGCACGACGACAGCACAAGAGACCCAGTACTTC.

This clone has just a few counts. The rearrangement joins TRBV6-6 to TRBJ2-7; the match to TRBD1 covers 9 bases. The CDR3 is 14 amino acids. The V gene's germline CDR1 is MNHNY and CDR2 SVGAGI (reference sequence). The trim removed 8 bases at V and 3 bases at J, leaving 8 bases unmatched. The CDR3 here is CASAWGQGVYEQYF. CDR3 DNA sequence: TGTGCCAGCGCCTGGGGACAGGGAGTCTACGAGCAGTACTTC.

The chain is built from TRBV5-1 and TRBJ2-1, with 9 bases matching TRBD2. The CDR3 loop spans 16 amino acids. J was trimmed by 2 bases and V by 4 bases; bases with no gene match: 7. Germline V gene data show CDR1 as SGHRS and CDR2 as YFSETQ. The CDR3 DNA follows: TGCGCCAGCAGCAGGATAGCGGGAGTAACCTACAATGAGCAGTTCTTC. Encoded protein: CASSRIAGVTYNEQFF.

The chain has TRBV9 and TRBJ2-3; D is possibly TRBD2 (5 bases). The V end lost 6 bases, the J end lost 4 bases, and 12 bases lay between the germline ends. The length of the CDR3 is 13 residues. Germline CDR1 SGDLS, CDR2 YYNGEE. The DNA of the CDR3 is TGTGCCAGCAACAGCGGTAATTCAGATACGCAGTATTTT. It specifies CASNSGNSDTQYF.

This clone appeared a single time. The V and J genes are TRBV30 and TRBJ2-2; the D is unclear. The germline V gene has CDR1 GTSNPN and CDR2 SVGIG (reference sequence). This CDR3 comprises 14 residues. With 3 bases removed from V and 0 bases from J, the gap between germline ends came to 8 bases. The CDR3 spells CAWRDLANTGELFF. In DNA form, the CDR3 reads TGTGCCTGGAGAGACCTAGCGAACACCGGGGAGCTGTTTTTT.

V is TRBV28 and J is TRBJ1-1, with a weak D call TRBD1 (5 bases). Per the germline V gene, CDR1 is MDHEN and CDR2 is SYDVKM. Between the trimmed V and J ends, which lost 3 bases and 0 bases, there was a span of 20 bases. The CDR3 has 18 amino acids. The CDR3 region is CASSLPPGRNYMNTEAFF. For the CDR3, the DNA is TGTGCCAGCAGTTTGCCTCCGGGACGGAACTACATGAACACTGAAGCTTTCTTT.

The chain links TRBV27 to TRBJ2-7; possible D gene TRBD2, 6 bases. Germline values: CDR1 MNHEY, CDR2 SMNVEV (reference sequence). V lost 2 bases to trimming and J lost 7 bases, with 12 bases between them. This CDR3 comprises 13 residues. The CDR3 DNA follows: TGTGCCAGCAGTTTAAGGAGCGGGTCAGAGCAGTACTTC. It codes for CASSLRSGSEQYF.

A remark on this clone: The same CDR3 is also encoded by other DNA sequences in this sample. The chain uses TRBV28 and TRBJ2-1, with D unclear. Germline V gives CDR1 MDHEN, CDR2 SYDVKM. This CDR3 region has 11 residues. The germline V and J ends were trimmed by 4 bases and 9 bases, with 7 bases remaining between them. The CDR3 nucleotides are TGTGCCAGCAGTTCTAGAAGTGAGCAGTTCTTC. It encodes CASSSRSEQFF. Full variable domain (missing parts from reference TRBV28 and TRBJ2-1): DVKVTQSSRYLVKRTGEKVFLECVQDMDHENMFWYRQDPGLGLRLIYFSYDVKMKEKGDIPEGYSVSREKKERFSLILESASTNQTSMYLCASSSRSEQFFGPGTRLTVL.

The V gene is TRBV14, the J gene TRBJ2-3; D uncertain. Trimming took 1 base from V and 6 from J, leaving 14 bases between them. CDR1 SGHDN and CDR2 FVKESK come from the germline V gene. The CDR3 runs 15 residues. The CDR3: CASSQAIGQSDTQYF. CDR3 DNA sequence: TGTGCCAGCAGCCAAGCTATCGGGCAATCGGATACGCAGTATTTT.

The chain carries TRBV6-5 and TRBJ2-7; 7 bases match TRBD2. This CDR3 has 14 residues. J lost 2 bases, V lost 2 bases, and 3 bases had no gene match. Germline V lookup: CDR1 MNHEY, CDR2 SVGAGI. CDR3 in DNA: TGTGCCAGCAGTTACGCGGGAGCAACCTACGAGCAGTACTTC. This sequence encodes CASSYAGATYEQYF.

The chain couples TRBV19 to TRBJ1-5; D is unclear. The V and J ends lost 6 bases and 3 bases respectively, with 15 bases between them. The germline V gene encodes CDR1 LNHDA and CDR2 SQIVND (reference sequence). This CDR3 region has 15 residues. CDR3 sequence: CASSLGSGFNQPQHF. As DNA, the CDR3 is TGTGCCAGTAGCCTCGGGTCGGGCTTCAATCAGCCCCAGCATTTT.

With regard to this clone: This sample also contains other DNA sequences that code for the same CDR3. The gene calls are TRBV18 and TRBJ1-1, with D possibly matching TRBD1 (5 bases). Trimming removed 6 bases at V and 2 bases at J, with 10 bases between. The CDR3 is 13 amino acids. Germline V CDR1 and CDR2: KGHSH, LQKENI. The CDR3 DNA follows: TGTGCCAGCTCCCCGGGGCAAAACACTGAAGCTTTCTTT. This sequence encodes CASSPGQNTEAFF.

The V call is TRBV5-1, the J call TRBJ1-1, with D tentatively TRBD1 (5 bases). This CDR3 has 14 residues. V was shortened by 7 bases and J by 0 bases, with 13 bases between the two germline ends. CDR1 and CDR2 (germline): SGHRS, YFSETQ. The CDR3 loop is CASATGGLNTEAFF. The CDR3 coding sequence is TGCGCCAGCGCAACTGGGGGGTTGAACACTGAAGCTTTCTTT.

This clone has just a few counts. The rearrangement links TRBV7-9 to TRBJ2-2, with TRBD2 identical over 7 bases. The junction had 11 bases not matched to a gene; V was cut back by 11 bases and J by 5 bases. The CDR3 covers 14 residues. The V gene's germline CDR1 is SEHNR and CDR2 FQNEAQ (reference sequence). CDR3: CAPRVRESTGELFF. The CDR3 nucleotides are TGTGCCCCCAGGGTGCGGGAGTCTACCGGGGAGCTGTTTTTT.

This clone was recorded only once. At the DNA level, this CDR3 is encoded by other sequences in the same sample as well. The rearrangement links TRBV19 to TRBJ2-7, with 9 bases identical to TRBD1. The CDR3 is 13 amino acids. V gave up 5 bases and J gave up 2 bases; unmatched junction bases: 1. Germline V lookup: CDR1 LNHDA, CDR2 SQIVND (reference sequence). CDR3 loop: CASSRDRAYEQYF. In DNA form, the CDR3 reads TGTGCCAGTAGTCGGGACAGGGCCTACGAGCAGTACTTC. Filled out from reference TRBV19 and TRBJ2-7, the complete variable domain reads DGGITQSPKYLFRKEGQNVTLSCEQNLNHDAMYWYRQDPGQGLRLIYYSQIVNDFQKGDIAEGYSVSREKKESFPLTVTSAQKNPTAFYLCASSRDRAYEQYFGPGTRLTVT.

CDR3: CASSKSGTAKGQYF. CDR3 bases: TGTGCCAGCAGTAAATCCGGGACAGCCAAGGGCCAGTACTTC. The V call is TRBV2, the J call TRBJ2-5; TRBD1 matches at 7 bases. V lost 5 bases and J lost 10; bases outside the gene matches: 13. Germline V lookup: CDR1 SNHLY, CDR2 FYNNEI. The length of the CDR3 is 14 residues.

The count of this clone is one. CDR3 protein: CASSRGTRGNEQFF. The CDR3 nucleotides read TGCGCCAGCAGCCGCGGGACGAGAGGAAATGAGCAGTTCTTC. This sequence joins TRBV5-1 and TRBJ2-1; a possible D gene is TRBD2 (6 bases). The germline CDR1 and CDR2 sequences are SGHRS and YFSETQ. CDR3 length equals 14 residues. The V end lost 4 bases, the J end lost 7 bases, and 15 bases lay between the germline ends.

This rearrangement joins TRBV2 to TRBJ1-2; D is unclear. Per the germline V gene, CDR1 is SNHLY and CDR2 is FYNNEI. The V and J ends lost 1 base and 8 bases respectively, with 11 bases between them. The CDR3 is 13 residues long. The CDR3 bases are TGTGCCAGCAGTGAAGTGGTCCTGGGGGGCTACACCTTC. Translation gives CASSEVVLGGYTF.

The chain recombines TRBV5-4 with TRBJ2-3; 7 bases match TRBD2. After removal of 5 bases from V and 2 bases from J, the junction contained 8 bases not matched to a gene. There are 15 residues in the CDR3. From germline, CDR1 is SGHNT and CDR2 YYREEE (reference sequence). The CDR3 sequence is CASSFHGRITDTQYF. CDR3 nucleotides: TGTGCCAGCAGTTTTCACGGGAGGATCACAGATACGCAGTATTTT.

This clone has just one count. The chain couples TRBV30 to TRBJ2-7, with a possible D match to TRBD2 (6 bases). The CDR3 is 13 residues long. CDR1 and CDR2 (germline): GTSNPN, SVGIG (reference sequence). V was pared by 2 bases and J by 4 bases, with 12 bases between. DNA of the CDR3: TGTGCCTGGAGTATGGGGGGTTCTTACGAGCAGTACTTC. Translation: CAWSMGGSYEQYF.

The chain is built from TRBV4-2 and TRBJ1-1; D is possibly TRBD1 (6 bases). The germline V gene encodes CDR1 LGHNA and CDR2 YNFKEQ. The CDR3 runs 13 residues. The ends were cut back, 5 bases at V and 6 bases at J, with 13 bases in the middle. In nucleotides, the CDR3 is TGTGCCAGCAGCTACAGGGTATCCTCTGAAGCTTTCTTT. Encoded protein: CASSYRVSSEAFF.

This chain links TRBV18 with TRBJ2-1, with TRBD1 matching 11 bases. V shed 5 bases and J 5 bases; nucleotides not matched to a gene: 5. CDR1 and CDR2 (germline): KGHSH, LQKENI. The CDR3 runs to 15 residues. This CDR3 is CASSLGQGGNNEQFF. CDR3 DNA: TGTGCCAGCTCATTGGGACAGGGGGGAAACAATGAGCAGTTCTTC.

Comment on this clone: The identical CDR3 is also encoded by other nucleotide sequences in the sample. This rearrangement joins TRBV28 to TRBJ1-5; 10 bases align to TRBD1. J gave up 6 bases and V 4 bases, and 3 bases lay outside the gene matches. Germline assignment: CDR1 MDHEN and CDR2 SYDVKM. The CDR3 extends over 14 amino acids. CDR3 sequence (DNA): TGTGCCAGCAGTTCCGGACAGGGGGGTCAGCCCCAGCATTTT. Encoded protein: CASSSGQGGQPQHF. Combining the CDR3 with reference TRBV28 and TRBJ1-5 gives the whole variable domain DVKVTQSSRYLVKRTGEKVFLECVQDMDHENMFWYRQDPGLGLRLIYFSYDVKMKEKGDIPEGYSVSREKKERFSLILESASTNQTSMYLCASSSGQGGQPQHFGDGTRLSIL.

This rearrangement joins TRBV5-1 to TRBJ1-1; perhaps TRBD1 as D (5 bases). The V end was cut by 6 bases, the J end by 6 bases, with 21 bases between. The germline V gene has CDR1 SGHRS and CDR2 YFSETQ. The CDR3 has 15 residues. The CDR3 DNA reads TGCGCCAGCACCAAAGACGGCCAAGGGGTGGCTGAAGCTTTCTTT. This encodes CASTKDGQGVAEAFF.

The chain carries TRBV27 and TRBJ2-7; D is possibly TRBD2 (6 bases). Trimming stripped 2 bases from V and 3 bases from J, with 14 bases between. The CDR3 runs to 15 residues. Germline CDR1 reads MNHEY; CDR2 reads SMNVEV (reference sequence). CDR3 DNA: TGTGCCAGCAGTTTACGGGGGTACTCCCTCTACGAGCAGTACTTC. Translated: CASSLRGYSLYEQYF.

The V gene is TRBV7-6, the J gene TRBJ2-2; 12 bases are a match to TRBD2. The germline gives CDR1 SGHVS, CDR2 FNYEAQ. The CDR3 covers 19 residues. V dropped 4 bases and J dropped 0; count of bases not matched to a gene: 9. The CDR3 DNA is TGTGCCAGCAGCTCCGGACTAGCGGGGAGGCCTTCGAACACCGGGGAGCTGTTTTTT. Protein sequence: CASSSGLAGRPSNTGELFF.